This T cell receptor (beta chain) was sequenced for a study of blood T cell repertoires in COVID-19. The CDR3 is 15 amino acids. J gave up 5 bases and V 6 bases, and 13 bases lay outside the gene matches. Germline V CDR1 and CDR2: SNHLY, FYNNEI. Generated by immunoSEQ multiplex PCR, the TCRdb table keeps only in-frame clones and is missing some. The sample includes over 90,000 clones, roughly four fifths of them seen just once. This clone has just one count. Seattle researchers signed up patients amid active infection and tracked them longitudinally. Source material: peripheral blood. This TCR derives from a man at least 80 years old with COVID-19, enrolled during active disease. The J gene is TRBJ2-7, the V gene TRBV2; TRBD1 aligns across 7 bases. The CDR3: CASRVGQARWNEQYF. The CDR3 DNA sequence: TGTGCCAGCAGAGTAGGACAGGCCCGGTGGAACGAGCAGTACTTC.